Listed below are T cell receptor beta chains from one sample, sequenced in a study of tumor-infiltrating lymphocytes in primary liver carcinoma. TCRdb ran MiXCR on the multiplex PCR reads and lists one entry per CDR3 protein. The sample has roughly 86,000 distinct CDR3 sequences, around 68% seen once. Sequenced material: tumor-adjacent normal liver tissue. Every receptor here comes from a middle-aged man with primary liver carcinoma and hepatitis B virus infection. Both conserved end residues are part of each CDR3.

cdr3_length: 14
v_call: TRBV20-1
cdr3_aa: CSASVASGTDTQYF

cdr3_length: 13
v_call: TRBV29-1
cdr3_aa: CSAAAGMSTEAFF

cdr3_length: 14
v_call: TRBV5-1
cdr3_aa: CASNSGQGRDGYTF

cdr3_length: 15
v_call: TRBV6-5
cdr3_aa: CASSYWRGGKYEQYF

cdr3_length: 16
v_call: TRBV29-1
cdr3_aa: CSPNHDSTKAKNTQYF

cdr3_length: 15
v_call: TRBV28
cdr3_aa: CASRRQGAGANVLTF

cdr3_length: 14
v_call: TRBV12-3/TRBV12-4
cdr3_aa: CASSLPPSSDEQFF

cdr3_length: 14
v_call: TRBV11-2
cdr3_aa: CASSRAAAVNIQYF

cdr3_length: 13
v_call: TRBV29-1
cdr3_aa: CSVGDGDTDTQYF

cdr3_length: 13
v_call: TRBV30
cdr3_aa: CACDRGSTDTQYF

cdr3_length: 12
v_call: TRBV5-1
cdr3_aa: CASNENTGELFF

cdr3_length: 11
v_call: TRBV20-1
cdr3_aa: CSAGTAVGYTF

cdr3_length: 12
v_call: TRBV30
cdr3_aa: CAWRLVGIEQFF

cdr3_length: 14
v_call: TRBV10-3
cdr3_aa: CVISDRDGTDTQYF

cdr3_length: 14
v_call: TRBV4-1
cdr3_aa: CASSQDPTGAAQYF

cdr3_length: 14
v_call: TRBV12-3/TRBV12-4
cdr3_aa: CASRTSIQRSPLHF

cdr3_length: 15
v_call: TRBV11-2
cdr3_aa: CARTRRQGEWAEAFF

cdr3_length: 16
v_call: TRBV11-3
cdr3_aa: CASSGGGQGEADTRYF

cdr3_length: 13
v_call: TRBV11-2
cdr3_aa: CASSDGLGYSCTF

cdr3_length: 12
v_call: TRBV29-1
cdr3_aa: CSVVPPGETQYF

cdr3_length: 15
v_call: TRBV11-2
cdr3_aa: CATSPSGTLPYEQYF

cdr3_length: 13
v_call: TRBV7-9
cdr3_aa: CASSLPAWYEQYF

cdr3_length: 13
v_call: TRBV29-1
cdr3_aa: CSVTISSYNEQFF

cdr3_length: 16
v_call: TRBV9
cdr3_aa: CASSVDGTVGTEKLFF

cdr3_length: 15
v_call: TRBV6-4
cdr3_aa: CISSDSAGGTDTQYF

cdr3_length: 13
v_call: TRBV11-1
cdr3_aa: CASSLRDNNEQFF

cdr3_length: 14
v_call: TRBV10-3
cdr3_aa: CAIGRDYLYNEQFF

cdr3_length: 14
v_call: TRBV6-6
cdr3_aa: CASSYSGGNYGYAF

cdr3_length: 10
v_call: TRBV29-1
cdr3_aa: CSVGVSAQYF

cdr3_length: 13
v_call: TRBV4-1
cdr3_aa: CASIQAPPGGQFF

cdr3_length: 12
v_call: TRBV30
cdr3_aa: CAWRTQGCEQYF

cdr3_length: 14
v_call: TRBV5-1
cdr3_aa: CAGSKLGPPGELFF

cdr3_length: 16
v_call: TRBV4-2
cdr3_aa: CASSLVTSGSRETQYF

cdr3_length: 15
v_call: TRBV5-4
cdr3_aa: CACSPGGQNNEKLFF

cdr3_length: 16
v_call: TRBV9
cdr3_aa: CASSSGTSGHFYEQYF

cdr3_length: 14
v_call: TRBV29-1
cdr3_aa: CSVERGRSTGELFF

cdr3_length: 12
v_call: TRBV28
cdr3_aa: CASKSGGDTQCF

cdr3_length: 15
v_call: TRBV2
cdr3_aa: CASSNQGARNSPLHF

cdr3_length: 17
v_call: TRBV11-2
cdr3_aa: CASRHNQDRGMNTEAFF

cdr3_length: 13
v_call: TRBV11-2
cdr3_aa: CVTSPLADDTQYF

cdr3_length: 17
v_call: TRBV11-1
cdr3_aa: CTSSLGLTGEVDNEQFF

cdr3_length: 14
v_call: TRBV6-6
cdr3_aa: CASSSGQGNTEAFF

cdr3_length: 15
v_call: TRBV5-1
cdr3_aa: CASSPQDRGLDGYTF

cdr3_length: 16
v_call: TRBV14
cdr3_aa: CASSRARTALSNEQFF

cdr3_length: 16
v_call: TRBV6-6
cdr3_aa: CASTGPTSLSCNEQFF

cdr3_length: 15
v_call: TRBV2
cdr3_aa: CASSESGGHNSPLHF

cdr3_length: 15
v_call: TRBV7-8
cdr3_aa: CASSLATGGHEKLFF

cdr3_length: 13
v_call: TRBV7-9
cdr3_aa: CASSLTSSYEQYF

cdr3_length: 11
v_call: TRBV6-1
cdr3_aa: CASSEQNEQFF